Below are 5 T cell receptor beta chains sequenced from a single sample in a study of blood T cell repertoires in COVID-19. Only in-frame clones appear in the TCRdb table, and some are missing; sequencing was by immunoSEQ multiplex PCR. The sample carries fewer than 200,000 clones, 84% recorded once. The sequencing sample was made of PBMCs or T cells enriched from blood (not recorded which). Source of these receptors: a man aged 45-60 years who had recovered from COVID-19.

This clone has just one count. The CDR3 here is CAWTTGVGEQYF. The CDR3 nucleotides are TGTGCCTGGACGACAGGGGTAGGGGAGCAGTACTTC. The chain recombines TRBV30 with TRBJ2-7, with 8 bases lining up with TRBD1. The CDR3 is 12 residues long. With 4 bases clipped from V and 7 bases from J, the junction kept 6 bases outside the gene matches. Germline V gives CDR1 GTSNPN, CDR2 SVGIG (reference sequence). The full variable domain, its missing parts supplied by reference TRBV30 and TRBJ2-7, is SQTIHQWPATLVQPVGSPLSLECTVEGTSNPNLYWYRQAAGRGLQLLFYSVGIGQISSEVPQNLSASRPQDRQFILSSKKLLLSDSGFYLCAWTTGVGEQYFGPGTRLTVT.

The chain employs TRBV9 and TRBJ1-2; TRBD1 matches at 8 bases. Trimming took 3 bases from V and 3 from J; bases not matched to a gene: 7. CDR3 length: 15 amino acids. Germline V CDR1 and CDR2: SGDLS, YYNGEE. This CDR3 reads CASSGAAGGDYGYTF. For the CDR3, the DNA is TGTGCCAGCAGCGGCGCGGCAGGGGGCGACTATGGCTACACCTTC.

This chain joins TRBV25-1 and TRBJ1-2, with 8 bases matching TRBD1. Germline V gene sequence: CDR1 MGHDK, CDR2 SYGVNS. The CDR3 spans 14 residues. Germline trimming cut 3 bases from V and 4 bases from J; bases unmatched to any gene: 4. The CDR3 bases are TGTGCCAGCAGTGACGGGACAGGCATCTATGGCTACACCTTC. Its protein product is CASSDGTGIYGYTF.

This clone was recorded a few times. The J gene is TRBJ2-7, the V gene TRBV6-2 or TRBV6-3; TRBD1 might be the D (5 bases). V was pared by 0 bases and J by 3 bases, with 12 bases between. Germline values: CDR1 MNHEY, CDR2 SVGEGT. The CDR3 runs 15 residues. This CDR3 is CASSYSSRAGYEQYF. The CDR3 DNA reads TGTGCCAGCAGTTACTCGTCCAGGGCCGGCTACGAGCAGTACTTC.

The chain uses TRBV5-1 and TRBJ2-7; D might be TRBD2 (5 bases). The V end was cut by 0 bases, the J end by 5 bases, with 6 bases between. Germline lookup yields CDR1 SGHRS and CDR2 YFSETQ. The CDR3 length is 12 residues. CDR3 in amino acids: CASSLVGDEQYF. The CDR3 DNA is TGCGCCAGCAGCTTGGTCGGGGACGAGCAGTACTTC.